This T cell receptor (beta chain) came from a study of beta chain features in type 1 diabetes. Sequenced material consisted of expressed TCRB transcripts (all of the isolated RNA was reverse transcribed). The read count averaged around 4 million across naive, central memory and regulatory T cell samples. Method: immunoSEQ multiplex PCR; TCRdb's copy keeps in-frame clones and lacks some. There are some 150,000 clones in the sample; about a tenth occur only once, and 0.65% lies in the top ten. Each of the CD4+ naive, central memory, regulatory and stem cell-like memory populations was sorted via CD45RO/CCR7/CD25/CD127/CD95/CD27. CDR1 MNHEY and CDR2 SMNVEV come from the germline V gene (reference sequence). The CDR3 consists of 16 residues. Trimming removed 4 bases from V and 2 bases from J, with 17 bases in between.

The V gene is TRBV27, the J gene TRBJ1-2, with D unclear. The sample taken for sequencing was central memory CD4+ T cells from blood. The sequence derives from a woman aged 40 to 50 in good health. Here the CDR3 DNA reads TGTGCCAGCAGTTCGAGCCTACCGGGTCAGAACTATGGCTACACCTTC. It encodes CASSSSLPGQNYGYTF.